This T cell receptor beta chain was retrieved from a study of blood T cell repertoires in COVID-19. About the study: COVID-19 samples from acute and convalescent phases originated in the United States, Italy and Spain.

This CDR3 is 14 amino acids long. J was trimmed by 7 bases and V by 8 bases; bases with no gene match: 9. The V gene's germline CDR1 is SGHAT and CDR2 FQNNGV. Authors' analysis steps: Reference gene primer amplification gave estimated nucleated cell counts. Only in-frame clones appear in the TCRdb table, and some are missing; sequencing was by immunoSEQ multiplex PCR. V and J calls and clone size are those listed in that table; D and trimming were worked out from the DNA. The sample gives 250,000 to 300,000 clones, roughly 90% of which show up once; around an eighth is in the top ten. V and J are TRBV11-2 and TRBJ2-1, with 9 positions matching TRBD2. This receptor was obtained from a woman aged 60-75 years with acute or convalescent COVID-19. The sequenced material came from peripheral blood. This CDR3 is CASQVVAGENEQFF. The CDR3 bases are TGTGCCAGCCAGGTGGTAGCGGGAGAGAATGAGCAGTTCTTC. Using reference TRBV11-2 and TRBJ2-1 for the parts outside the CDR3, the full variable domain is EAGVAQSPRYKIIEKRQSVAFWCNPISGHATLYWYQQILGQGPKLLIQFQNNGVVDDSQLPKDRFSAERLKGVDSTLKIQPAKLEDSAVYLCASQVVAGENEQFFGPGTRLTVL.